These T cell receptor beta chains were read from a single sample in a study of shared clonotypes between healthy human individuals. Only in-frame clones appear in the TCRdb table, and some are missing; sequencing was by immunoSEQ multiplex PCR. The sample holds approximately 640,000 clones, 55% to 75% seen once. The sample taken for sequencing was memory CD4+ T cells sorted from blood. These receptors were taken from a woman aged 30 to 39 in good health. The CDR3 runs from the conserved cysteine through the conserved F or W. The order of the fields is J gene, clone size, D gene, V gene, CDR3 protein, CDR3 DNA. A D gene is named only where the DNA matches it firmly. Expanded clones get a size class; other rows say once, few or many, or leave the size out.

TRBJ2-7 | . | TRBD1 | TRBV25-1 | CASSATGTANEQYF | TGTGCCAGCAGTGCAACCGGGACAGCTAACGAGCAGTACTTC
TRBJ2-3 | . | TRBD1 | TRBV7-9 | CASRRQGSTDTQYF | TGTGCCAGCAGGAGACAGGGGTCGACAGATACGCAGTATTTT
TRBJ2-7 | few | . | TRBV27 | CASSLMGLPSYEQYF | TGTGCCAGCAGTTTAATGGGTCTCCCATCGTACGAGCAGTACTTC
TRBJ2-1 | few | . | TRBV4-1 | CASSQDSRLYNEQFF | TGCGCCAGCAGCCAAGATAGTAGGCTCTACAATGAGCAGTTCTTC
TRBJ2-3 | . | . | TRBV27 | CASSADGSDTQYF | TGTGCCAGCAGTGCAGACGGATCAGATACGCAGTATTTT
TRBJ2-7 | . | . | TRBV9 | CASSVGAGSYEQYF | TGTGCCAGCAGCGTAGGGGCGGGATCCTACGAGCAGTACTTC
TRBJ1-3 | once | . | TRBV19 | CASTSPGTAANTIYF | TGTGCCAGTACCTCCCCCGGGACCGCGGCAAACACCATATATTTT
TRBJ1-1 | . | TRBD1 | TRBV19 | CASSTRRGRFTEAFF | TGTGCCAGTAGTACCCGCAGGGGGCGGTTCACTGAAGCTTTCTTT
TRBJ1-1 | . | . | TRBV7-9 | CASELRGTVPEAFF | TGTGCCAGCGAGCTTAGAGGGACGGTACCTGAAGCTTTCTTT
TRBJ1-2 | few | . | TRBV7-9 | CASSPQGTSGYTF | TGTGCCAGCAGCCCCCAGGGGACCTCTGGCTACACCTTC
TRBJ2-1 | . | TRBD2 | TRBV11-2 | CASTFLQREVVVF | TGTGCCAGCACGTTCCTTCAGCGGGAGGTGGTGGTCTTC
TRBJ1-5 | few | TRBD1 | TRBV27 | CASSSGQHYQPQHF | TGTGCCAGCAGTTCGGGACAGCATTATCAGCCCCAGCATTTT
TRBJ2-3 | . | TRBD2 | TRBV5-1 | CASSRLAGSSDTQYF | TGCGCCAGCAGCCGACTAGCGGGAAGCTCAGATACGCAGTATTTT
TRBJ2-2 | . | . | TRBV11-2 | CASSPYGSGELFF | TGTGCCAGCAGCCCGTACGGGTCCGGGGAGCTGTTTTTT
TRBJ1-1 | . | . | TRBV7-2 | CASSLDPGQNTEAFF | TGTGCCAGCAGCTTAGATCCAGGCCAGAACACTGAAGCTTTCTTT
TRBJ1-2 | few | . | TRBV5-4 | CASSFQLERGYTF | TGTGCCAGCAGCTTTCAGTTGGAACGTGGCTACACCTTC
TRBJ1-5 | . | TRBD1 | TRBV2 | CASTRTGPNQPQHF | TGTGCCAGCACTCGGACAGGGCCAAATCAGCCCCAGCATTTT
TRBJ2-7 | . | TRBD2 | TRBV18 | CASSPRLAEFSYEQYF | TGTGCCAGCTCACCACGACTAGCGGAGTTCTCCTACGAGCAGTACTTC
TRBJ1-5 | . | . | TRBV10-3 | CAISVGGGNQPQHF | TGTGCCATCAGTGTGGGGGGGGGCAATCAGCCCCAGCATTTT
TRBJ1-5 | . | . | TRBV21-1 | CASSSAEYHSNQPQHF | TGTGCCAGCAGCAGCGCAGAATACCATAGCAATCAGCCCCAGCATTTT
TRBJ2-1 | . | TRBD2 | TRBV19 | CASSILLAANNEQFF | TGTGCCAGTAGTATACTTCTAGCGGCAAACAATGAGCAGTTCTTC
TRBJ2-1 | . | TRBD2 | TRBV7-9 | CASSFLRGDDEQFF | TGTGCCAGCAGCTTCCTCCGGGGGGACGATGAGCAGTTCTTC
TRBJ2-5 | . | TRBD2 | TRBV5-6 | CASSLGGRAVETQYF | TGTGCCAGCAGCTTGGGGGGGAGGGCCGTGGAGACCCAGTACTTC
TRBJ2-7 | few | TRBD2 | TRBV28 | CASRRQLAGTYEQYF | TGTGCCAGCAGGCGCCAGCTAGCGGGGACCTACGAGCAGTACTTC
TRBJ2-1 | . | TRBD2 | TRBV19 | CASSMREVYEQFF | TGTGCCAGTAGTATGCGGGAGGTATATGAGCAGTTCTTC
TRBJ2-1 | . | TRBD2 | TRBV29-1 | CSVRSSGRVRNEQFF | TGCAGCGTTAGGTCTAGCGGGAGGGTTAGGAATGAGCAGTTCTTC
TRBJ2-2 | . | . | TRBV21-1 | CAIDPGLAGTDTGELFF | TGTGCCATCGACCCCGGACTAGCGGGAACCGACACCGGGGAGCTGTTTTTT
TRBJ1-1 | . | . | TRBV5-1 | CASSLVGLANTEAFF | TGCGCCAGCAGCTTGGTTGGGCTAGCGAACACTGAAGCTTTCTTT
TRBJ2-1 | . | TRBD2 | TRBV2 | CASSRASGRNNEQFF | TGTGCCAGCAGTCGGGCTAGCGGGCGAAACAATGAGCAGTTCTTC
TRBJ2-2 | . | . | TRBV7-2 | CASSLARGGDRYTGELFF | TGTGCCAGCAGCTTAGCTAGGGGGGGAGACAGGTACACCGGGGAGCTGTTTTTT
TRBJ2-1 | . | . | TRBV25-1 | CASRGRASSYNEQFF | TGTGCCAGCAGAGGCAGGGCGAGCTCCTACAATGAGCAGTTCTTC
TRBJ1-2 | . | TRBD1 | TRBV10-3 | CAIKDRGYYGYTF | TGTGCCATCAAGGACAGGGGGTACTATGGCTACACCTTC
TRBJ2-1 | . | . | TRBV5-1 | CASSLPPHEGQFF | TGCGCCAGCAGCTTGCCCCCCCACGAGGGGCAGTTCTTC
TRBJ2-1 | . | . | TRBV29-1 | CSVPRGTALTVLYNEQFF | TGCAGCGTCCCACGGGGGACTGCCCTGACCGTATTGTACAATGAGCAGTTCTTC
TRBJ2-7 | . | . | TRBV5-4 | CASSLGGTRSYEQYF | TGTGCCAGCAGCTTGGGGGGGACACGGTCCTACGAGCAGTACTTC
TRBJ2-1 | . | . | TRBV7-2 | CASSQGRGYNEQFF | TGTGCCAGCAGCCAGGGAAGGGGATACAATGAGCAGTTCTTC
TRBJ2-1 | . | . | TRBV4-1 | CASSHIINNEQFF | TGCGCCAGCAGCCATATTATAAACAATGAGCAGTTCTTC
TRBJ1-5 | . | . | TRBV10-2 | CASSEKGQGKKQPQHF | TGCGCCAGCAGTGAAAAGGGGCAGGGGAAAAAACAGCCCCAGCATTTT
TRBJ2-7 | once | TRBD1 | TRBV25-1 | CASSETTGASYEQYF | TGTGCCAGCAGTGAAACGACAGGGGCATCCTACGAGCAGTACTTC